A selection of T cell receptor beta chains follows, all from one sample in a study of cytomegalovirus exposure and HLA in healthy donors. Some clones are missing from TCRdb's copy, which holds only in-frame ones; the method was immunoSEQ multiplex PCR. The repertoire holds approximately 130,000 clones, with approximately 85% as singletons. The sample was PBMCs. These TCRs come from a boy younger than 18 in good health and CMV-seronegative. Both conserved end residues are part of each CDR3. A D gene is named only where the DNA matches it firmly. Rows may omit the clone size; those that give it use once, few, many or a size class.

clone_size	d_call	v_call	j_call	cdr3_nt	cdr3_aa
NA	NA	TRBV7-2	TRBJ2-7	TGTGCCAGCAGCTCCCCAACCTACGAGCAGTACTTC	CASSSPTYEQYF
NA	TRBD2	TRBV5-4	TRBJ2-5	TGTGCCAGCAGCTTGATTTCTCTAGCGGAGCTATACCAAGAGACCCAGTACTTC	CASSLISLAELYQETQYF
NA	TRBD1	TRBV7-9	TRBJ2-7	TGTGCCAGCAGCTCCATCGACAGGGGAGTCGACGAGCAGTACTTC	CASSSIDRGVDEQYF
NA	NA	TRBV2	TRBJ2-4	TGTGCCAGCAGGGAGGGCTTAGCCAAAAACATTCAGTACTTC	CASREGLAKNIQYF
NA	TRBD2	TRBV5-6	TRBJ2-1	TGTGCCAGCAGCTCTAGACTAGCGGGAGGCCCGTACGATGAGCAGTTCTTC	CASSSRLAGGPYDEQFF
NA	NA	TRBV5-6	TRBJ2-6	TGTGCCAGCAGCTTGGGAGCTTTTGGGGCCAACGTCCTGACTTTC	CASSLGAFGANVLTF
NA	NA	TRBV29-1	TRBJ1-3	TGCAGCGTGGCGGAGAGCTCTGGAAACACCATATATTTT	CSVAESSGNTIYF
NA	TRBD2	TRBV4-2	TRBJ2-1	TGTGCCAGCAGCCACCGTACTATTAGCGGGAGGCTCGAGAATGAGCAGTTCTTC	CASSHRTISGRLENEQFF
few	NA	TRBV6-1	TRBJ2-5	TGTGCCAGCAGTGTACAGGGGACCCAGTACTTC	CASSVQGTQYF
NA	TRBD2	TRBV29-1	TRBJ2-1	TGCAGCGGGGCAGCGGGGAGCTCCTACAATGAGCAGTTCTTC	CSGAAGSSYNEQFF
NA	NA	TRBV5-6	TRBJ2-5	TGTGCCAGCAGCTTTGTCAGCCAAGAGACCCAGTACTTC	CASSFVSQETQYF
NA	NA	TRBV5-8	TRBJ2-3	TGTGCCAGCAGCCGGAGGACAGATACGCAGTATTTT	CASSRRTDTQYF
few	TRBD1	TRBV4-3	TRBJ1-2	TGCGCCAGCAGCCCGGACAGGTCTGCTAACTATGGCTACACCTTC	CASSPDRSANYGYTF
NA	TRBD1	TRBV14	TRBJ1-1	TGTGCCAGCAGCCAAGACAGGACAGGGTTTACTGAAGCTTTCTTT	CASSQDRTGFTEAFF
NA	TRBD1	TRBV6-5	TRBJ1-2	TGTGCCAGCAGTTCTGGGACAGGTCACGGCTACCCCTTC	CASSSGTGHGYPF
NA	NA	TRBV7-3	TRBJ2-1	TGTGCCAGCAGCTTAACCAGTCCGAATATCTACAATGAGCAGTTCTTC	CASSLTSPNIYNEQFF
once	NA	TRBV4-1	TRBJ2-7	TGCGCCAGCAGCCAAGACGAGAGGTCGGGGATCAACGAGCAGTACTTC	CASSQDERSGINEQYF
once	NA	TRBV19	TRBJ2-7	TGTGCCAGTAGCAGGACCCGGGACACCGAGCAGTACTTC	CASSRTRDTEQYF
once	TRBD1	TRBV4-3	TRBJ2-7	TGCGCCAGCAGCCAAGATTCGCAGGGGGCGTACGAGCAGTACTTC	CASSQDSQGAYEQYF
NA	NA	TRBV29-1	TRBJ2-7	TGCAGCGCTGAGGGGGAGGGTGCCTACGAGCAGTACTTC	CSAEGEGAYEQYF
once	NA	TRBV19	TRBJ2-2	TGTGCCAGTAGTACCAGAAACGGGGAGCTGTTTTTT	CASSTRNGELFF
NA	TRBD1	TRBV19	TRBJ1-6	TGTGCCAGTAGTACGGGACAGGAAACCTATAATTCACCCCTCCACTTT	CASSTGQETYNSPLHF
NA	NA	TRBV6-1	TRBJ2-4	TGTGCCAGCAGTGGGCTCTCCAGGGAGGAACAGTACTTC	CASSGLSREEQYF
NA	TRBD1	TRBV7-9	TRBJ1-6	TGTGCCAGCAGCCTGGGACAGGGCGACCATTCACCCCTCCACTTT	CASSLGQGDHSPLHF
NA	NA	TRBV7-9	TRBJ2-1	TGTGCCAGCAGCCCCCGGGGGAGCTCCTACAATGAGCAGTTCTTC	CASSPRGSSYNEQFF
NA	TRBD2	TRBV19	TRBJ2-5	TGTGCCAGTAGTATGGGACTACACCAAGAGACCCAGTACTTC	CASSMGLHQETQYF
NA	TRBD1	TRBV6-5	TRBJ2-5	TGTGCCAGCAGTCCGTGGACAGGAGGAATAGAGACCCAGTACTTC	CASSPWTGGIETQYF